What follows are 21 T cell receptor beta chains derived from one specimen sequenced in a study of shared clonotypes between healthy human individuals. Assay: immunoSEQ multiplex PCR; the TCRdb copy retains only in-frame clones and omits some. The sample lists 1 million to 1.2 million clones, 60% to 80% occurring once. Sequencing was carried out using memory CD4+ T cells from PBMCs. Noted subset: CD45RA-negative fraction. These receptors all come from a man aged 18 to 35 in good health. Some clones in this sample may be carry-over from other donors' samples.

V usage is TRBV5-1 and J usage is TRBJ2-7, with TRBD1 matching over 7 bases. The CDR3 spans 14 residues. V shed 4 bases and J 6 bases; nucleotides not matched to a gene: 10. Germline V gene lookup returns CDR1 SGHRS and CDR2 YFSETQ. The CDR3 nucleotides are TGCGCCAGCAGCCGTGACAGGGATATCGGCGAGCAGTACTTC. This translates into CASSRDRDIGEQYF.

Comments on this clone: Other DNA sequences from this sample encode an identical CDR3 as well. J is TRBJ2-7 and V is TRBV29-1; D remains unclear. V lost 4 bases to trimming and J lost 0 bases, with 4 bases between them. The CDR3 runs to 11 residues. Germline CDR1 SQVTM, CDR2 ANQGSEA. For the CDR3, the DNA is TGCAGCGTTGCCACCTCCTACGAGCAGTACTTC. Translated, it gives CSVATSYEQYF.

The CDR3 spells CASSQGPSGTPGGEQYF. The CDR3 DNA reads as TGCGCCAGCAGCCAGGGTCCTTCCGGGACCCCCGGGGGCGAGCAGTACTTC. The V and J genes are TRBV4-1 and TRBJ2-7, with D possibly TRBD2 on 6 matching bases. V lost 3 bases to trimming and J lost 6 bases, with 24 bases between them. CDR3 size: 17 residues. In germline, CDR1 is MGHRA, CDR2 YSYEKL.

J is TRBJ1-1 and V is TRBV5-1; perhaps TRBD1 as D (5 bases). Trimming shortened V by 0 bases and J by 1 base, and 13 bases separated the two germline ends. The CDR3 contains 16 residues. Per germline, CDR1 SGHRS and CDR2 YFSETQ. Here the CDR3 DNA reads TGCGCCAGCAGCTTGGTTCACGGGGGTCCGAACACTGAAGCTTTCTTT. Protein product: CASSLVHGGPNTEAFF. Looking up the rest from reference TRBV5-1 and TRBJ1-1 gives the full variable domain: KAGVTQTPRYLIKTRGQQVTLSCSPISGHRSVSWYQQTPGQGLQFLFEYFSETQRNKGNFPGRFSGRQFSNSRSEMNVSTLELGDSALYLCASSLVHGGPNTEAFFGQGTRLTVV.

Details on this clone: The junction does not match germline at one end; this may be a read error. The chain employs TRBV11-1 and TRBJ2-7; 11 nucleotides line up with TRBD1. The CDR3 loop spans 15 amino acids. Germline V gives CDR1 SGHAT, CDR2 FQDESV (reference sequence). CDR3 residues: CASSLGTGGTYVQYF. CDR3 in DNA: TGTGCCAGCAGCCTCGGGACAGGGGGGACCTACGTGCAGTACTTC.

Remarks on this clone: Other DNA sequences within the sample encode an identical CDR3. CDR3 bases: TGTGCCAGCAGCGGGACAGTAAATGAAAAACTGTTTTTT. Translated, it gives CASSGTVNEKLFF. The J gene is TRBJ1-4, the V gene TRBV6-5; 7 bases are shared with TRBD1. From germline, CDR1 is MNHEY and CDR2 SVGAGI. V shed 6 bases, J shed 5 bases, and the junction held 3 bases outside the gene matches. The CDR3 sequence is 13 residues long.

In its sample, this clone was seen a few times. This rearrangement joins TRBV29-1 to TRBJ2-2, with a tentative D call TRBD2 (7 bases). The CDR3 has 14 amino acids. Trimming removed 8 bases from V and 1 base from J, with 14 bases in between. The germline gives CDR1 SQVTM, CDR2 ANQGSEA. The CDR3 DNA reads as TGCAGCACCCGGGGGGCCCTGAACACCGGGGAGCTGTTTTTT. Translating it yields CSTRGALNTGELFF.

As for this clone: The identical CDR3 is also encoded by other nucleotide sequences in the sample. This rearrangement joins TRBV5-4 to TRBJ2-5; TRBD2 aligns across 7 bases. Trimming removed 0 bases from V and 1 base from J; junction bases left unmatched: 3. The CDR3 loop spans 15 amino acids. Germline V gene lookup returns CDR1 SGHNT and CDR2 YYREEE (reference sequence). The CDR3, as DNA: TGTGCCAGCAGCTTGGGTTTAGCGGGCCAAGAGACCCAGTACTTC. Amino acid sequence: CASSLGLAGQETQYF.

The J gene is TRBJ2-5, the V gene TRBV7-8, with D possibly called TRBD1 or TRBD2 (5 bases each). This CDR3 is built from 14 residues. Trimming stripped 5 bases from V and 3 bases from J, with 13 bases between. Germline V gene lookup returns CDR1 SGHVS and CDR2 FQNEAQ. The CDR3 reads CASSLRDRKETQYF. The CDR3 region has the DNA TGTGCCAGCAGCCTCCGGGACCGGAAAGAGACCCAGTACTTC.

The genes are TRBV27 and TRBJ2-7, with 10 bases identical to TRBD1. The length of the CDR3 is 14 residues. CDR1 and CDR2 (germline): MNHEY, SMNVEV (reference sequence). V dropped 10 bases and J dropped 6; count of bases not matched to a gene: 12. The CDR3, as DNA: TGTGCCACTGAGAACAGGGACAGGGGTAGCGAGCAGTACTTC. It codes for CATENRDRGSEQYF.

The chain uses TRBV7-3 and TRBJ2-2; 11 positions match TRBD1. J was trimmed by 6 bases and V by 4 bases; bases with no gene match: 4. CDR1 is SGHTA and CDR2 is FQGTGA in the germline V gene. CDR3 length: 15 amino acids. CDR3 coding DNA: TGTGCCAGCAGCTCCGGACAGGGGGCCGCCGGGGAGCTGTTTTTT. Translation: CASSSGQGAAGELFF.

The genes are TRBV25-1 and TRBJ2-1, with 10 bases that match TRBD2. Germline V CDR1 and CDR2: MGHDK, SYGVNS. This CDR3 is built from 15 residues. Unmatched junction bases numbered 12, after V lost 6 bases and J lost 10 bases. This chain's CDR3 is CASRFHSGRAVEQFF. Written as DNA, the CDR3 is TGTGCCAGCAGGTTTCACAGCGGGAGGGCCGTCGAGCAGTTCTTC.

The chain has TRBV5-1 and TRBJ2-7, with TRBD2 as a possible D gene (6 bases). Germline lookup yields CDR1 SGHRS and CDR2 YFSETQ. Trimming stripped 2 bases from V and 3 bases from J, with 12 bases between. The CDR3 sequence is 14 residues long. CDR3 DNA: TGCGCCAGCAGCTTCCTGCAGGGAGGCTACGAGCAGTACTTC. Translation: CASSFLQGGYEQYF. The full variable domain, with the rest looked up from reference TRBV5-1 and TRBJ2-7, is KAGVTQTPRYLIKTRGQQVTLSCSPISGHRSVSWYQQTPGQGLQFLFEYFSETQRNKGNFPGRFSGRQFSNSRSEMNVSTLELGDSALYLCASSFLQGGYEQYFGPGTRLTVT.

As for this clone: The same CDR3 is also encoded by other DNA sequences in this sample. This sequence joins TRBV5-1 and TRBJ1-5; 8 bases align to TRBD1. With 0 bases clipped from V and 6 bases from J, the junction kept 2 bases outside the gene matches. In germline, CDR1 is SGHRS, CDR2 YFSETQ. The CDR3 sequence is 14 residues long. The CDR3 loop is CASSLGQGIQPQHF. The CDR3, as DNA: TGCGCCAGCAGCTTGGGACAGGGGATTCAGCCCCAGCATTTT.

This clone has only a few counts. The V call is TRBV19, the J call TRBJ2-2; no clear D. Germline lookup yields CDR1 LNHDA and CDR2 SQIVND (reference sequence). V lost 6 bases and J lost 1, with 9 bases in between. The CDR3 is made up of 14 amino acids. CDR3 amino acids: CASRLGMNTGELFF. CDR3 DNA: TGTGCCAGTAGACTGGGGATGAACACCGGGGAGCTGTTTTTT. Full variable domain (missing parts from reference TRBV19 and TRBJ2-2): DGGITQSPKYLFRKEGQNVTLSCEQNLNHDAMYWYRQDPGQGLRLIYYSQIVNDFQKGDIAEGYSVSREKKESFPLTVTSAQKNPTAFYLCASRLGMNTGELFFGEGSRLTVL.

The chain couples TRBV6-5 to TRBJ2-7; maybe TRBD1 (6 bases). There are 16 residues in the CDR3. Trimming took 3 bases from V and 0 from J, leaving 15 bases between them. Germline lookup yields CDR1 MNHEY and CDR2 SVGAGI. CDR3 protein: CASSYTGTINSYEQYF. The CDR3 bases are TGTGCCAGCAGTTATACAGGGACAATTAACTCCTACGAGCAGTACTTC.

The chain links TRBV10-3 to TRBJ2-7; TRBD1 or TRBD2 may be the D gene (5 bases each). Germline V lookup: CDR1 ENHRY, CDR2 SYGVKD. V was cut by 6 bases and J by 4 bases, with 13 bases left in between. The CDR3 runs 13 residues. The CDR3 DNA follows: TGTGCCATCAGGGGGGATGGGGTTTACGAGCAGTACTTC. Translation: CAIRGDGVYEQYF.

The genes are TRBV2 and TRBJ1-2; D may be TRBD1 (5 bases). Germline V CDR1 and CDR2: SNHLY, FYNNEI. The V gene lost 2 bases and the J gene lost 3 bases, with 10 bases spanning the gap. This CDR3 has 14 amino acids. CDR3 residues: CASSEQGMYYGYTF. The CDR3 DNA reads as TGTGCCAGCAGTGAACAGGGAATGTACTATGGCTACACCTTC.

This chain joins TRBV27 and TRBJ1-2; D remains unclear. The CDR3 consists of 13 residues. CDR1 and CDR2 from the germline V gene are MNHEY and SMNVEV (reference sequence). V lost 8 bases and J 2 bases, leaving 12 bases between the germline ends. CDR3 in DNA: TGTGCCAGCGGATTCCGGGCCAACTATGGCTACACCTTC. Translated, it gives CASGFRANYGYTF.

This chain links TRBV30 with TRBJ2-7; D gene uncertain. The CDR3 runs to 12 residues. Trimming removed 0 bases from V and 4 bases from J, with 7 bases in between. From germline, CDR1 is GTSNPN and CDR2 SVGIG (reference sequence). The CDR3 bases are TGTGCCTGGAGTGTACAGCGTTACGAGCAGTACTTC. It encodes CAWSVQRYEQYF.

This chain connects TRBV5-1 to TRBJ1-2; TRBD1 aligns across 8 bases. Germline CDR1 and CDR2: SGHRS and YFSETQ. The CDR3 has 14 residues. Trimming removed 4 bases from V and 4 bases from J; junction bases left unmatched: 6. The CDR3: CASSPEGQGYGYTF. The CDR3 nucleotides read TGCGCCAGCAGCCCGGAAGGACAGGGCTATGGCTACACCTTC.